This entry concerns a single TCR beta chain. The antigen remains undetermined. The sample is drawn from a study of T cells after yellow fever vaccination. Study outcomes and limitations: Booster sampling recovered most clones from primary vaccination (under 98% CD4, roughly 90% CD8).

Template-switching 5'RACE yielded the TCR cDNA; a universal primer site and UMIs were added in the process. TCRdb reprocessed the 5' RACE reads via MiXCR and lists one record per CDR3 protein. The table has some 600,000 distinct CDR3 sequences, less than 20% seen once; the top ten hold 15% to 20%. CDR3 size: 16 residues. This receptor was obtained from a man in his late teens or twenties who received the YFV17D yellow fever vaccine. The V gene is TRBV21-1, the J gene TRBJ1-1; the D call of TRBD1 is as the table states it, not checked on the DNA. TRBV21-1 is termed a pseudogene. The specimen comprised PBMCs, sampled roughly 5 days after the first yellow fever vaccination. The DNA for the CDR3 is TGTGCCAGCAGACTTGGGGACAGGGGGCGCGGGACTGAAGCTTTCTTT. Translating gives CASRLGDRGRGTEAFF.